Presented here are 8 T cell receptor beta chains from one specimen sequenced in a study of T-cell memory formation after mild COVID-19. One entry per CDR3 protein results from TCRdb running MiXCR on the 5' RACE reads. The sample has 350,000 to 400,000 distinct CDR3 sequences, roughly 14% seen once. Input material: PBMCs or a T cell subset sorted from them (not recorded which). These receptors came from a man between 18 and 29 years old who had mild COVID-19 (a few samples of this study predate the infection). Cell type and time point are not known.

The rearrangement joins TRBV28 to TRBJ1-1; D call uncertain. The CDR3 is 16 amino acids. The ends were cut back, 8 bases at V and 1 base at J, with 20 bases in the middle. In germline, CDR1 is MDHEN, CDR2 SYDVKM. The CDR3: CASGSHSYGSNTEAFF. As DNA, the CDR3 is TGTGCCAGCGGGAGCCACTCGTACGGCTCGAACACTGAAGCTTTCTTT.

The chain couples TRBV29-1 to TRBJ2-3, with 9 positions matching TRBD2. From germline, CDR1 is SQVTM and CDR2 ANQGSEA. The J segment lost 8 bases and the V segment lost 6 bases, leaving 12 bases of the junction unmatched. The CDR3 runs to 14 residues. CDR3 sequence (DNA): TGCAGCGTCGAGCGGGGACTAGCCCCTCTTACGCAGTATTTT. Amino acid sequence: CSVERGLAPLTQYF.

The CDR3 loop reads CASSYHGTGSYGYTF. For the CDR3, the DNA is TGTGCCAGCAGTTACCACGGGACAGGATCCTATGGCTACACCTTC. The chain recombines TRBV6-5 with TRBJ1-2, with 8 bases that match TRBD1. CDR3 length: 15 residues. Germline V CDR1 and CDR2: MNHEY, SVGAGI. V lost 2 bases, J lost 4 bases, and 6 bases stayed unmatched.

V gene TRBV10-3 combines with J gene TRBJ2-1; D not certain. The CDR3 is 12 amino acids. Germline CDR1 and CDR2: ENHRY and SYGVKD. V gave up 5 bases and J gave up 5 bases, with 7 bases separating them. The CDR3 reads CAISRFDNEQFF. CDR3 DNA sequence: TGTGCCATCAGTAGATTCGACAATGAGCAGTTCTTC.

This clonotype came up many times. CDR3 DNA sequence: TGTGCCAGCAGCGTCTCCGGGACTACCGAGCAGTACTTC. Protein: CASSVSGTTEQYF. The J gene is TRBJ2-7, the V gene TRBV7-3, with 7 positions matching TRBD2. The CDR3 loop spans 13 amino acids. The germline V gene encodes CDR1 SGHTA and CDR2 FQGTGA. The trim removed 5 bases at V and 6 bases at J, leaving 7 bases unmatched.

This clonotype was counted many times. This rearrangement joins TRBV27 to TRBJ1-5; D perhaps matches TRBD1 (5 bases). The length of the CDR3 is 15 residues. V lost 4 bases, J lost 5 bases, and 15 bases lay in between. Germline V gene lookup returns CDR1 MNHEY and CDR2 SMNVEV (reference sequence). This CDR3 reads CASSSGQPSYQPQHF. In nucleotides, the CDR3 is TGTGCCAGCAGTTCGGGGCAGCCATCCTATCAGCCCCAGCATTTT.

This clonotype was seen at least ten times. The CDR3 reads CASSYSRGYQETQYF. In DNA, the CDR3 is TGTGCCAGCAGTTACTCCAGGGGTTATCAAGAGACCCAGTACTTC. The chain combines TRBV6-5 with TRBJ2-5; TRBD1 might be the D (6 bases). There are 15 residues in the CDR3. Germline V lookup: CDR1 MNHEY, CDR2 SVGAGI. Trimming shortened V by 0 bases and J by 2 bases, and 10 bases separated the two germline ends.

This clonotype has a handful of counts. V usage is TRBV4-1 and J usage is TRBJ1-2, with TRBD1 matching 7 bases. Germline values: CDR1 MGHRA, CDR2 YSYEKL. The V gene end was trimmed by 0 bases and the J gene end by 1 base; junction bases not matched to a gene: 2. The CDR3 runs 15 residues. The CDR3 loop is CASSQDGTVNYGYTF. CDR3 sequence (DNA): TGCGCCAGCAGCCAAGACGGGACAGTTAACTATGGCTACACCTTC.